In this sample, the clone carrying this T cell receptor beta chain turned up a few times. The antigen is not known. Using RNA transcripts as the source, TCR beta CDR3 regions were amplified. TCR CDR3 underwent first-round RT-PCR with the HTBI primer set. TCRdb re-called the multiplex PCR reads with MiXCR, one entry per CDR3 protein. The sample shows hundreds of thousands of distinct CDR3 sequences, approximately 15% of them seen only once. This sample was included in a study of T cells in Graves' hyperthyroidism and ophthalmopathy. The study, taken as a whole, reports: Before onset, ophthalmopathy was predicted by the model a median around 6 months earlier. Among thyroid clonotypes expanded above 0.001, most also appeared in blood.

No progression to ophthalmopathy during 18 months of follow-up defined stable disease. Investigators excluded patients with uncontrolled infection, other autoimmune disease, pregnancy or lactation. Germline CDR1 MNHNS, CDR2 SASEGT. This CDR3 region has 14 residues. Trimming at V came to 6 bases and at J to 5 bases, leaving 5 bases not matched to a gene. The rearrangement joins TRBV6-1 to TRBJ2-5; 11 nucleotides agree with TRBD1. This receptor was obtained from a woman between 18 and 29 years old with Graves' hyperthyroidism. The sample taken for sequencing was blood. The CDR3, as DNA: TGTGCCAGCAGGGACAGGGGGCGCGGGGAGACCCAGTACTTC. Translating it yields CASRDRGRGETQYF.